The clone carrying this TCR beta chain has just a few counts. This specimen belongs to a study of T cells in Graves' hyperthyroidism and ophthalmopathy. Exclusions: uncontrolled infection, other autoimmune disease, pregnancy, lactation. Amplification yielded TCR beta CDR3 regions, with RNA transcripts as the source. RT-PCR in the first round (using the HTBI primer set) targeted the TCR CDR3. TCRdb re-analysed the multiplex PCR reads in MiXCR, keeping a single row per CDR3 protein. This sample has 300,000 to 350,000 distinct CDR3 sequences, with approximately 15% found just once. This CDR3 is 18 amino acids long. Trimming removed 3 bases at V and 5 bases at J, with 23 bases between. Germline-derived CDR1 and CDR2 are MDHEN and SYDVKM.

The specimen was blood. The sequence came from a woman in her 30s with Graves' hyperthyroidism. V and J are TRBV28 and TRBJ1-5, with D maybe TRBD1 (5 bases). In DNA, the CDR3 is TGTGCCAGCAGTTTGGGTTCAGGGCTCGGAGACGATCATCAGCCCCAGCATTTT. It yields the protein CASSLGSGLGDDHQPQHF.